These 15 T cell receptor beta chains originate from one sample sequenced in a study of human T cells and chemical hapten exposure. Time point specified: pre-sensitization, week 0. Treatment defined: therapeutic diphenylcyclopropenone sensitization with weekly scalp DPC. One entry per CDR3 protein, called by TCRdb with MiXCR from the RACE reads. The table shows tens of thousands of distinct CDR3 sequences, with around 7% occurring only once. This specimen consisted of whole blood, obtained in connection with sensitization to the hapten diphenylcyclopropenone (DPC). The receptors originated from a woman in her thirties with alopecia areata. Some clones in this sample may be carry-over from other donors' samples.

The chain joins TRBV20-1 to TRBJ1-5; possibly TRBD1 for D (6 bases). This CDR3 is 16 amino acids long. CDR1 and CDR2 from the germline V gene are DFQATT and SNEGSKA (reference sequence). Trimming shortened V by 2 bases and J by 1 base, and 15 bases separated the two germline ends. This CDR3 reads CSARLSRGESNQPQHF. CDR3 sequence (DNA): TGCAGTGCTAGACTGAGCAGGGGAGAGAGCAATCAGCCCCAGCATTTT.

This clonotype showed up many times. The chain recombines TRBV9 with TRBJ2-1, with D unclear. CDR3 length equals 16 residues. Germline-derived CDR1 and CDR2 are SGDLS and YYNGEE. Trimming removed 4 bases at V and 0 bases at J, with 14 bases between. CDR3 DNA: TGTGCCAGCAGCCCGACCATAGTGAGCTCCTACAATGAGCAGTTCTTC. Amino acids: CASSPTIVSSYNEQFF. Using reference TRBV9 and TRBJ2-1 for the parts outside the CDR3, the full variable domain is DSGVTQTPKHLITATGQRVTLRCSPRSGDLSVYWYQQSLDQGLQFLIQYYNGEERAKGNILERFSAQQFPDLHSELNLSSLELGDSALYFCASSPTIVSSYNEQFFGPGTRLTVL.

The chain links TRBV6-6 to TRBJ2-7, with D tentatively TRBD1 (5 bases). The CDR3 sequence is 15 residues long. Germline CDR1 is MNHNY and CDR2 is SVGAGI (reference sequence). The V and J ends lost 4 bases and 1 base respectively, with 14 bases between them. The DNA for the CDR3 is TGTGCCAGCAGTTCCCGCTCCAGGGCATCCTACGAGCAGTACTTC. Its protein is CASSSRSRASYEQYF.

In its sample, this clonotype was seen many times. The CDR3, as DNA: TGTGCCAGCAGCTCTAGCGGCAGGGGACTGAGAAGGACTGAAGCTTTCTTT. It codes for CASSSSGRGLRRTEAFF. The gene calls are TRBV7-9 and TRBJ1-1; D might be TRBD1 (6 bases). Trimming took 4 bases from V and 5 from J, leaving 23 bases between them. Per the germline V gene, CDR1 is SEHNR and CDR2 is FQNEAQ (reference sequence). CDR3 length: 17 amino acids.

CDR3 sequence (DNA): TGTGCCACCCTCGGGGGGGTCACTGAAGCTTTCTTT. This translates into CATLGGVTEAFF. The chain joins TRBV18 to TRBJ1-1; TRBD1 is a possible D gene (5 bases). In germline, CDR1 is KGHSH, CDR2 LQKENI. V shed 10 bases and J shed 4 bases, with 13 bases lying between them. The CDR3 has 12 amino acids.

This clonotype was counted many times. V is TRBV12-3 or TRBV12-4 and J is TRBJ2-5; D is uncertain. V was shortened by 5 bases and J by 5 bases, with 6 bases between the two germline ends. The CDR3 spans 11 residues. This chain's CDR3 is CASSPRETQYF. The CDR3 nucleotides are TGTGCCAGCAGTCCCCGGGAGACCCAGTACTTC.

This clonotype was detected ten times or more. The rearrangement joins TRBV18 to TRBJ2-7; TRBD1 is a possible D gene (5 bases). Germline V gives CDR1 KGHSH, CDR2 LQKENI. The CDR3 spans 15 residues. The V and J ends lost 6 bases and 1 base respectively, with 16 bases between them. CDR3 in amino acids: CASSSTALKSYEQYF. CDR3 in DNA: TGTGCCAGCTCGTCGACAGCGCTAAAATCCTACGAGCAGTACTTC.

In its sample, this clonotype was seen many times. The chain uses TRBV3-1 and TRBJ2-3, with 8 bases lining up with TRBD2. V shed 1 base, J shed 6 bases, and the junction held 6 bases outside the gene matches. This CDR3 spans 15 amino acids. Per the germline V gene, CDR1 is LGHDT and CDR2 is YNNKEL (reference sequence). Here the CDR3 reads CASSQGYTSGDTQYF. CDR3 nucleotide sequence: TGTGCCAGCAGCCAAGGGTATACTAGCGGCGATACGCAGTATTTT.

This clonotype was seen ten or more times. The chain links TRBV12-3 or TRBV12-4 to TRBJ2-2; D is unresolved. Trimming took 2 bases from V and 4 from J, leaving 8 bases between them. The CDR3 contains 14 residues. CDR3: CASSLRTATGELFF. As DNA, the CDR3 is TGTGCCAGCAGTTTACGCACAGCCACCGGGGAGCTGTTTTTT.

This clonotype was counted ten times or more. The chain employs TRBV7-9 and TRBJ1-3; D unresolved. This CDR3 spans 15 amino acids. From germline, CDR1 is SEHNR and CDR2 FQNEAQ (reference sequence). V lost 1 base and J lost 0, with 7 bases in between. The CDR3 protein is CASSLDSNSGNTIYF. The CDR3 DNA sequence: TGTGCCAGCAGCTTAGACTCCAACTCTGGAAACACCATATATTTT. Full variable domain (remainder filled in from reference TRBV7-9 and TRBJ1-3): DTGVSQNPRHKITKRGQNVTFRCDPISEHNRLYWYRQTLGQGPEFLTYFQNEAQLEKSRLLSDRFSAERPKGSFSTLEIQRTEQGDSAMYLCASSLDSNSGNTIYFGEGSWLTVV.

The DNA for the CDR3 is TGTGCCAGCAGTTTTGGGGAGACCTACGAGCAGTACTTC. This gives the protein CASSFGETYEQYF. The V gene is TRBV12-3 or TRBV12-4, the J gene TRBJ2-7, with D possibly TRBD2 on 5 matching bases. The CDR3 spans 13 residues. The V gene lost 3 bases and the J gene lost 2 bases, with 8 bases spanning the gap.

At least ten counts were recorded for this clonotype. The chain couples TRBV12-3 or TRBV12-4 to TRBJ2-1, with D perhaps assigned TRBD1 or TRBD2 (5 bases each). Trimming took 0 bases from V and 7 from J, leaving 13 bases between them. CDR3 size: 15 residues. This CDR3 reads CASSLAASRVNEQFF. CDR3 coding DNA: TGTGCCAGCAGTTTAGCCGCTAGCAGGGTGAATGAGCAGTTCTTC.

This clonotype appeared many times. The chain recombines TRBV18 with TRBJ1-2, with a tentative D call TRBD1 (6 bases). Between the trimmed V and J ends, which lost 3 bases and 1 base, there was a span of 12 bases. The CDR3 totals 15 residues. Germline lookup yields CDR1 KGHSH and CDR2 LQKENI. The CDR3 DNA follows: TGTGCCAGCTCACCTTACAAGGACAGTAACTATGGCTACACCTTC. It encodes CASSPYKDSNYGYTF.

This clonotype was observed a handful of times. The V gene is TRBV29-1, the J gene TRBJ2-3; possibly TRBD2 for D (6 bases). V shed 4 bases and J shed 4 bases, with 33 bases lying between them. Per the germline V gene, CDR1 is SQVTM and CDR2 is ANQGSEA. This CDR3 is 20 amino acids long. DNA for the CDR3: TGCAGCGTTGTTCGTAGAGTTCCTGGCGGGGTGACTTCGAGGTCAGATACGCAGTATTTT. It codes for CSVVRRVPGGVTSRSDTQYF.

This clonotype came up many times. V gene TRBV12-3 or TRBV12-4 combines with J gene TRBJ1-2; D remains unclear. Trimming stripped 6 bases from V and 4 bases from J, with 15 bases between. CDR3 length equals 14 residues. CDR3: CASSPAGRGYGYTF. CDR3 coding DNA: TGTGCCAGCAGCCCGGCCGGACGGGGCTATGGCTACACCTTC.